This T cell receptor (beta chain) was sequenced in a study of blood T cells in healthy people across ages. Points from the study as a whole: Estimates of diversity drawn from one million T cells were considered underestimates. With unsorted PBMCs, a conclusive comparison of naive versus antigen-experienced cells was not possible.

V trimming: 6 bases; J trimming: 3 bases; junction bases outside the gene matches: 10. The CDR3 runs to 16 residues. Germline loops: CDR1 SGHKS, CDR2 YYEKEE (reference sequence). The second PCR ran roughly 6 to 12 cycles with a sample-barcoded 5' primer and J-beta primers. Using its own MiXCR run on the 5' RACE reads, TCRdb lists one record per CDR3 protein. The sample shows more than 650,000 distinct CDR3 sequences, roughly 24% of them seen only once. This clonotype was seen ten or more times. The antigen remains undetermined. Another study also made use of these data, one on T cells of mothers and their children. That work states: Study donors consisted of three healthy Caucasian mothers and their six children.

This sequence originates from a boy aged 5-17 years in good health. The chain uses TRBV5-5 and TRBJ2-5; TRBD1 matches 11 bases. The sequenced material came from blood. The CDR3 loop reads CASNPRLGQGEETQYF. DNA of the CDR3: TGTGCCAGCAATCCACGGTTGGGACAGGGGGAAGAGACCCAGTACTTC.